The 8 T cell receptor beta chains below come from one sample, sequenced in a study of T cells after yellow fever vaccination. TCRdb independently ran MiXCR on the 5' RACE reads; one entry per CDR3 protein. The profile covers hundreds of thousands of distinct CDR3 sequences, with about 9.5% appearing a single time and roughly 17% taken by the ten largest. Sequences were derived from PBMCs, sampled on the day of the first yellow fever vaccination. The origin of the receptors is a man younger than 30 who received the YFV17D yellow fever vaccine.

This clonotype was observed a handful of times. The CDR3 nucleotides read TGCAGTGCTGGGAACCCCGGACAGGGGTGGACCGGGGAGCTGTTTTTT. This gives the protein CSAGNPGQGWTGELFF. The rearrangement links TRBV20-1 to TRBJ2-2; 9 bases fit TRBD1. The germline V gene has CDR1 DFQATT and CDR2 SNEGSKA (reference sequence). V shed 5 bases and J 5 bases; nucleotides not matched to a gene: 12. The CDR3 spans 16 residues.

The DNA of the CDR3 is TGTGCCAGCAGTTTGTCCCGGATCGGGGGCTACGAGCAGTACTTC. It yields the protein CASSLSRIGGYEQYF. This chain uses TRBV27 with TRBJ2-7; possibly TRBD2 for D (6 bases). The CDR3 totals 15 residues. Per germline, CDR1 MNHEY and CDR2 SMNVEV (reference sequence). V lost 3 bases to trimming and J lost 3 bases, with 15 bases between them.

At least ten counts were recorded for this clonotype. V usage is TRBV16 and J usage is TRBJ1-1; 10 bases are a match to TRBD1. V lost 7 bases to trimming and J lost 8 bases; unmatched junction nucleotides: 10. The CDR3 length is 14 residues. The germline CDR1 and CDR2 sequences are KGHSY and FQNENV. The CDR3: CASTTAGQGTEAFF. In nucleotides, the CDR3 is TGTGCCAGCACTACGGCGGGACAGGGGACGGAAGCTTTCTTT.

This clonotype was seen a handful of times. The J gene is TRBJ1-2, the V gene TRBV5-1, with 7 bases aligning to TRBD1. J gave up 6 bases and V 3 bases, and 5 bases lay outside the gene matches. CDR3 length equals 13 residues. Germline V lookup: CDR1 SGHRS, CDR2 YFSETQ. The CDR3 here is CASSWQQGNGYTF. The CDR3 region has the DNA TGCGCCAGCAGCTGGCAACAGGGGAATGGCTACACCTTC.

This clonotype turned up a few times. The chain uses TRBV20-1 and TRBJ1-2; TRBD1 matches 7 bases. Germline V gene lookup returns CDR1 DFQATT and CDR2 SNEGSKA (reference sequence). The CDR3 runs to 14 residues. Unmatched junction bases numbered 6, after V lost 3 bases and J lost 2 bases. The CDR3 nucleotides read TGCAGTGCTAGGAGGACAGGAGACAACTATGGCTACACCTTC. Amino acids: CSARRTGDNYGYTF.

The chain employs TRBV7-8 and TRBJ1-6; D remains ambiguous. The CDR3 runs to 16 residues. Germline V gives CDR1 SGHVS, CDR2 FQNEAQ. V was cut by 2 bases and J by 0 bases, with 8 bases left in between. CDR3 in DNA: TGTGCCAGCAGCTTATTCCAGAGCTCCTATAATTCACCCCTCCACTTT. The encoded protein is CASSLFQSSYNSPLHF.

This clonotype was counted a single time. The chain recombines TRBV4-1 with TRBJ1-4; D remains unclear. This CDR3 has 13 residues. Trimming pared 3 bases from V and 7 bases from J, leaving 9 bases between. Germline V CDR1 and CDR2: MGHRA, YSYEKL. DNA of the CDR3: TGCGCCAGCAGCCAGGGGATCAGTGAAAAACTGTTTTTT. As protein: CASSQGISEKLFF.

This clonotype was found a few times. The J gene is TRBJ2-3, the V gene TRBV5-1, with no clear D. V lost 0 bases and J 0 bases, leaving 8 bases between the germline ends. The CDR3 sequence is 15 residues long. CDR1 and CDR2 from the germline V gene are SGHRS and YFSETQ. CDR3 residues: CASSLATQSTDTQYF. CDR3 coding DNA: TGCGCCAGCAGCTTGGCCACTCAAAGCACAGATACGCAGTATTTT.